The rows below give T cell receptor beta chains drawn from one sample of a study of T cells in localized non-small cell lung cancer. Profiled with immunoSEQ multiplex PCR; TCRdb holds only in-frame clones, not every one. The sample carries about 22,000 clones, around 85% recorded once. Specimen: PBMCs, collected before any cancer treatment. All receptors come from a man aged 40-75 years with stage II squamous cell lung carcinoma. Both conserved end residues are part of each CDR3. A D gene is named only where the DNA matches it firmly. Size is omitted from some rows. Given values are once, few, many or a class for expanded clones.

J gene: TRBJ1-3
D gene: .
clone size: .
V gene: TRBV5-5
CDR3 protein: CASSLGPASGNTIYF
CDR3 DNA: TGTGCCAGCAGCTTGGGTCCAGCCTCTGGAAACACCATATATTTT

J gene: TRBJ2-2
D gene: .
clone size: once
V gene: TRBV21-1
CDR3 protein: CASSLGLADTGELFF
CDR3 DNA: TGTGCCAGCAGCCTCGGACTAGCGGACACCGGGGAGCTGTTTTTT

J gene: TRBJ1-5
D gene: .
clone size: few
V gene: TRBV27
CDR3 protein: CASSSQGLPQHF
CDR3 DNA: TGTGCCAGCAGCTCCCAGGGGCTGCCCCAGCATTTT

J gene: TRBJ1-1
D gene: TRBD1
clone size: .
V gene: TRBV7-9
CDR3 protein: CASSFTGEGEAFF
CDR3 DNA: TGTGCCAGCAGCTTCACAGGGGAAGGTGAAGCTTTCTTT

J gene: TRBJ2-2
D gene: TRBD2
clone size: .
V gene: TRBV4-2
CDR3 protein: CASSLSGRYTGELFF
CDR3 DNA: TGTGCCAGCAGCCTTAGCGGGAGGTACACCGGGGAGCTGTTTTTT

J gene: TRBJ1-5
D gene: TRBD1
clone size: few
V gene: TRBV30
CDR3 protein: CAWSREGANQPQHF
CDR3 DNA: TGTGCCTGGAGTCGAGAGGGGGCCAATCAGCCCCAGCATTTT

J gene: TRBJ2-5
D gene: TRBD1
clone size: .
V gene: TRBV19
CDR3 protein: CASSTGTGGETQYF
CDR3 DNA: TGTGCCAGTAGTACCGGGACAGGCGGGGAGACCCAGTACTTC

J gene: TRBJ2-7
D gene: .
clone size: .
V gene: TRBV7-9
CDR3 protein: CASSLGVGLGEQYF
CDR3 DNA: TGTGCCAGCAGCTTAGGGGTGGGATTAGGCGAGCAGTACTTC

J gene: TRBJ1-1
D gene: TRBD1
clone size: .
V gene: TRBV6-1
CDR3 protein: CASSAALGQGNTEAFF
CDR3 DNA: TGTGCCAGCAGTGCCGCCCTAGGACAGGGAAACACTGAAGCTTTCTTT

J gene: TRBJ2-5
D gene: .
clone size: once
V gene: TRBV5-1
CDR3 protein: CASSLTTGETQYF
CDR3 DNA: TGCGCCAGCAGCTTGACTACAGGGGAGACCCAGTACTTC

J gene: TRBJ2-7
D gene: .
clone size: .
V gene: TRBV30
CDR3 protein: CACKAGTQIQKEQYF
CDR3 DNA: TGTGCCTGTAAGGCCGGGACACAAATTCAAAAAGAGCAGTACTTC

J gene: TRBJ2-4
D gene: .
clone size: .
V gene: TRBV5-1
CDR3 protein: CASSLDPWNIQYF
CDR3 DNA: TGCGCCAGCAGCTTGGACCCGTGGAACATTCAGTACTTC

J gene: TRBJ1-4
D gene: .
clone size: .
V gene: TRBV7-2
CDR3 protein: CASSPRTAINEKLFF
CDR3 DNA: TGTGCCAGCAGCCCACGGACAGCAATTAATGAAAAACTGTTTTTT

J gene: TRBJ1-5
D gene: .
clone size: medium-sized
V gene: TRBV21-1
CDR3 protein: CASSKRERDSFYQPQHF
CDR3 DNA: TGTGCCAGCAGCAAACGTGAACGGGACAGCTTCTATCAGCCCCAGCATTTT

J gene: TRBJ2-3
D gene: TRBD1
clone size: .
V gene: TRBV28
CDR3 protein: CASSTQDRVADTQYF
CDR3 DNA: TGTGCCAGCAGTACCCAGGACAGGGTAGCAGATACGCAGTATTTT

J gene: TRBJ1-1
D gene: .
clone size: .
V gene: TRBV5-5
CDR3 protein: CASSLLSTEAFF
CDR3 DNA: TGTGCCAGCAGCTTGCTCTCCACTGAAGCTTTCTTT

J gene: TRBJ1-1
D gene: TRBD1
clone size: .
V gene: TRBV29-1
CDR3 protein: CSVRGGLNTEAFF
CDR3 DNA: TGCAGCGTCAGGGGGGGCTTGAACACTGAAGCTTTCTTT

J gene: TRBJ1-6
D gene: .
clone size: .
V gene: TRBV9
CDR3 protein: CASSAPGANSPLHF
CDR3 DNA: TGTGCCAGCAGCGCTCCGGGAGCTAATTCACCCCTCCACTTT

J gene: TRBJ2-7
D gene: .
clone size: .
V gene: TRBV7-6
CDR3 protein: CASSRTGPYEQYF
CDR3 DNA: TGTGCCAGCAGCCGCACAGGGCCCTACGAGCAGTACTTC

J gene: TRBJ2-1
D gene: TRBD1
clone size: .
V gene: TRBV6-5
CDR3 protein: CASKTTGVNEQFF
CDR3 DNA: TGTGCCAGCAAAACGACAGGGGTCAATGAGCAGTTCTTC

J gene: TRBJ1-2
D gene: .
clone size: .
V gene: TRBV29-1
CDR3 protein: CSVGMDWTGAVDYTF
CDR3 DNA: TGCAGCGTTGGCATGGATTGGACGGGTGCTGTTGACTACACCTTC

J gene: TRBJ1-2
D gene: .
clone size: large
V gene: TRBV5-4
CDR3 protein: CASSGRSSRDYGYTF
CDR3 DNA: TGTGCCAGCAGCGGCAGGTCCTCAAGGGACTATGGCTACACCTTC

J gene: TRBJ1-2
D gene: .
clone size: .
V gene: TRBV5-1
CDR3 protein: CAGSSGIYGYTF
CDR3 DNA: TGCGCCGGCAGCTCAGGGATATATGGCTACACCTTC

J gene: TRBJ2-3
D gene: TRBD2
clone size: few
V gene: TRBV4-1
CDR3 protein: CASSQELAGGFDTQYF
CDR3 DNA: TGCGCCAGCAGCCAAGAACTAGCGGGAGGATTCGATACGCAGTATTTT

J gene: TRBJ1-1
D gene: TRBD1
clone size: .
V gene: TRBV5-5
CDR3 protein: CASSPVGGQGLVGAFF
CDR3 DNA: TGTGCCAGCAGCCCGGTAGGGGGACAGGGGTTAGTAGGAGCTTTCTTT

J gene: TRBJ2-1
D gene: TRBD1
clone size: .
V gene: TRBV11-2
CDR3 protein: CASSLGWTGGNEQFF
CDR3 DNA: TGTGCCAGCAGCTTAGGTTGGACAGGGGGGAATGAGCAGTTCTTC

J gene: TRBJ1-2
D gene: .
clone size: once
V gene: TRBV30
CDR3 protein: CAWSGFSLWNYGYTF
CDR3 DNA: TGTGCCTGGAGTGGATTTTCCCTTTGGAACTATGGCTACACCTTC

J gene: TRBJ1-1
D gene: .
clone size: once
V gene: TRBV11-2
CDR3 protein: CASSPWDRALNTEAFF
CDR3 DNA: TGTGCCAGCAGCCCCTGGGACCGAGCTTTGAACACTGAAGCTTTCTTT

J gene: TRBJ1-1
D gene: TRBD1
clone size: .
V gene: TRBV18
CDR3 protein: CASSPGQDGTEAFF
CDR3 DNA: TGTGCCAGCTCACCGGGACAGGACGGGACTGAAGCTTTCTTT

J gene: TRBJ2-7
D gene: TRBD2
clone size: .
V gene: TRBV27
CDR3 protein: CASKGRGALSYEQYF
CDR3 DNA: TGTGCCAGCAAAGGGCGGGGGGCTCTATCCTACGAGCAGTACTTC

J gene: TRBJ1-6
D gene: .
clone size: .
V gene: TRBV19
CDR3 protein: CASSPKLTGNSPLHF
CDR3 DNA: TGTGCCAGTAGTCCAAAACTTACAGGGAATTCACCCCTCCACTTT

J gene: TRBJ2-1
D gene: .
clone size: .
V gene: TRBV10-3
CDR3 protein: CAISEGYEQFF
CDR3 DNA: TGTGCCATCAGTGAAGGCTATGAGCAGTTCTTC

J gene: TRBJ2-1
D gene: .
clone size: .
V gene: TRBV7-8
CDR3 protein: CASRLEAAGGSYNEQFF
CDR3 DNA: TGTGCCAGCAGACTAGAGGCGGCGGGTGGCTCCTACAATGAGCAGTTCTTC

J gene: TRBJ2-7
D gene: .
clone size: .
V gene: TRBV5-1
CDR3 protein: CASSYRTGRIYEQYF
CDR3 DNA: TGCGCCAGCAGCTATCGGACGGGGCGAATCTACGAGCAGTACTTC

J gene: TRBJ2-2
D gene: .
clone size: .
V gene: TRBV11-3
CDR3 protein: CASSLAGHGELFF
CDR3 DNA: TGTGCCAGCAGCTTAGCAGGGCACGGGGAGCTGTTTTTT

J gene: TRBJ1-1
D gene: .
clone size: .
V gene: TRBV7-2
CDR3 protein: CASRINWYGTNTEAFF
CDR3 DNA: TGTGCCAGCAGAATTAACTGGTACGGGACGAACACTGAAGCTTTCTTT

J gene: TRBJ2-1
D gene: .
clone size: .
V gene: TRBV5-1
CDR3 protein: CASSPPGSYNEQFF
CDR3 DNA: TGCGCCAGCAGCCCCCCGGGGTCCTACAATGAGCAGTTCTTC